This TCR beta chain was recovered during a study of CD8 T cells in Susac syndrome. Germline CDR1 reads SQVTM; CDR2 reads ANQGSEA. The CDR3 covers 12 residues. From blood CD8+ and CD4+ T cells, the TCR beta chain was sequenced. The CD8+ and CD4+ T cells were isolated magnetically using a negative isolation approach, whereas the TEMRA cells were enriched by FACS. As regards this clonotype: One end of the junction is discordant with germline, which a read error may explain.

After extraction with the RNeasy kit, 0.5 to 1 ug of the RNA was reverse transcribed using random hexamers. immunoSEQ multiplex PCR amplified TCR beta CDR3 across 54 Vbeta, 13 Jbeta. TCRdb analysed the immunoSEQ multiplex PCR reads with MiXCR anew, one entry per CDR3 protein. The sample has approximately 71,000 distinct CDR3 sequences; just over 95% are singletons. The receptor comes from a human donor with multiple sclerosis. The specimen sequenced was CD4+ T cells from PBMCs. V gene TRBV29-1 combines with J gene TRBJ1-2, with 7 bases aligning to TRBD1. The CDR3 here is CSVEDQGQHKLF. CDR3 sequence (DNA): TGCAGCGTTGAAGATCAGGGACAGCATAAACTCTTC.